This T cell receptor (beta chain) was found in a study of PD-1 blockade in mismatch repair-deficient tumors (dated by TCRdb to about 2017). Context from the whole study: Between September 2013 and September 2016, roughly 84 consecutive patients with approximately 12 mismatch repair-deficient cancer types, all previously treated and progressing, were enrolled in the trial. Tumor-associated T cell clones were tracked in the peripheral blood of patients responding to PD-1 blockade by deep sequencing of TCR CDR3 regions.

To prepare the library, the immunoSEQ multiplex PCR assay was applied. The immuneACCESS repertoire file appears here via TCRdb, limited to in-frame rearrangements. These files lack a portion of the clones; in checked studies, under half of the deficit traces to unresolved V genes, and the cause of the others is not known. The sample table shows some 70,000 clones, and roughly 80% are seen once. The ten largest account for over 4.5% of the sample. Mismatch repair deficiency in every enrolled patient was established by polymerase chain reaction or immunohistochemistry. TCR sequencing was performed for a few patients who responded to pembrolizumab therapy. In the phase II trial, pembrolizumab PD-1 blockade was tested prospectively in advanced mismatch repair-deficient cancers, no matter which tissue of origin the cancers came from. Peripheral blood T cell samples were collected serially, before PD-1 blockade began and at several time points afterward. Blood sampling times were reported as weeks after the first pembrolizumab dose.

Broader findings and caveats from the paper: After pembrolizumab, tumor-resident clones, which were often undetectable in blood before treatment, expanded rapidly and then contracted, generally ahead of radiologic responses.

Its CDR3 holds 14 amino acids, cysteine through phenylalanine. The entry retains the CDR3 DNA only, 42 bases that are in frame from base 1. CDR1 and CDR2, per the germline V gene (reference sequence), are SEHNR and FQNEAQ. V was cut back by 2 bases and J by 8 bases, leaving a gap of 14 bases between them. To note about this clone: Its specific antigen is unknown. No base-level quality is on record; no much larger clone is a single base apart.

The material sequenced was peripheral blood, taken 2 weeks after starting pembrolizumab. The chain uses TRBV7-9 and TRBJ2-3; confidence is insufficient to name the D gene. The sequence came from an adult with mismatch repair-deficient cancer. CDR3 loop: CASSLKGAELTQYF. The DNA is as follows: TGTGCCAGCAGCTTAAAGGGCGCGGAGCTTACGCAGTATTTT.